This T cell receptor (beta chain) appears in the sequencing data of a study of regulatory T cells in long-lasting Graves disease. Study summary: New Graves' disease cases had less than 3 months of antithyroid drugs.

This CDR3 is built from 14 residues. V was clipped by 0 bases and J by 6 bases, with 11 bases between them. Germline V gene data show CDR1 as SGHVS and CDR2 as FNYEAQ. Turning to this clonotype: Antigen unknown.

Time point denoted: newly diagnosed GD, antithyroid drugs for less than 3 months. Isolated PBMC RNA provided the starting material for the TCR library. Broader study findings: With persistent disease, TRBV28, TRBJ1-2 and TRBJ2-5 were the favored segments.

The TCR beta library used iRepertoire HTBI primers with Arm-PCR amplification of CDR3. TCRdb recomputed calls from the multiplex PCR reads with MiXCR, one row per CDR3 protein. Among 400,000 to 500,000 distinct CDR3 sequences listed, 15% to 20% were seen once. The same data also contributed to another study, on T cells in Graves' hyperthyroidism and ophthalmopathy. From that second work: Together with thyroid ultrasound, orbital computed tomography, serum thyroxine and TRAb, clinical symptoms were used for diagnoses.

The chain uses TRBV7-6 and TRBJ1-1, with D uncertain. This specimen was peripheral blood mononuclear cells (PBMCs), taken at new diagnosis, from a patient treated with antithyroid drugs. The clonotype comes from a woman aged 18-29 years with Graves disease. Here the CDR3 reads CASSLAAGTPEAFF. The CDR3, as DNA: TGTGCCAGCAGCTTAGCGGCAGGCACCCCTGAAGCTTTCTTT.